The next 17 T cell receptor beta chains were all read from a single sample in a study of blood T cells in healthy people across ages. Through a sample-barcoded 5' primer and a J-beta primer mix, a second PCR was run for about 6 to 11 cycles. One entry per CDR3 protein, called by TCRdb with MiXCR from the 5' RACE reads. The sample carries about 780,000 distinct CDR3 sequences, 35% to 60% recorded once. The sequenced material came from blood. Source of these receptors: an elderly man in good health.

This clonotype was counted a few times. V usage is TRBV6-2 or TRBV6-3 and J usage is TRBJ1-1; D unclear. Germline CDR1 reads MNHEY; CDR2 reads SVGEGT. CDR3 length: 13 residues. The germline V and J ends were trimmed by 6 bases and 4 bases, with 12 bases remaining between them. In DNA, the CDR3 is TGTGCCAGCAGCACAACAGTTGTCACTGAAGCTTTCTTT. Its protein product is CASSTTVVTEAFF.

This clonotype was detected many times. The chain has TRBV29-1 and TRBJ2-3, with D hard to call. CDR3 length: 12 residues. V was trimmed by 3 bases and J by 3 bases, leaving 7 bases between them. The germline V gene has CDR1 SQVTM and CDR2 ANQGSEA. The CDR3 DNA is TGCAGCGTTGACGACTCGACAGATACGCAGTATTTT. It encodes CSVDDSTDTQYF.

The chain recombines TRBV18 with TRBJ2-3, with a tentative D call TRBD2 (6 bases). The CDR3 covers 16 residues. The V end was cut by 1 base, the J end by 2 bases, with 13 bases between. Germline V gene sequence: CDR1 KGHSH, CDR2 LQKENI. The CDR3, as DNA: TGTGCCAGCTCACCACTCCCGGGAGTGCTCACAGATACGCAGTATTTT. This gives the protein CASSPLPGVLTDTQYF.

V gene TRBV10-1 combines with J gene TRBJ2-7; 7 nucleotides agree with TRBD1. From germline, CDR1 is WNHNN and CDR2 SYGVQD (reference sequence). With 8 bases clipped from V and 11 bases from J, the junction kept 18 bases outside the gene matches. The CDR3 is made up of 14 amino acids. The CDR3 protein is CASGDDRDLETKYF. The DNA for the CDR3 is TGCGCCAGCGGGGACGACAGGGATTTAGAGACCAAGTACTTC.

Ten or more counts support this clonotype. The gene calls are TRBV28 and TRBJ2-1, with TRBD2 matching over 11 bases. The V gene's germline CDR1 is MDHEN and CDR2 SYDVKM. With V trimmed by 6 bases and J by 7 bases, 8 bases remained unmatched. This CDR3 region has 15 residues. For the CDR3, the DNA is TGTGCCAGCAGCCCTCGGTTAGCGGGAGGGAATGAGCAGTTCTTC. This encodes CASSPRLAGGNEQFF. Full variable domain (missing parts from reference TRBV28 and TRBJ2-1): DVKVTQSSRYLVKRTGEKVFLECVQDMDHENMFWYRQDPGLGLRLIYFSYDVKMKEKGDIPEGYSVSREKKERFSLILESASTNQTSMYLCASSPRLAGGNEQFFGPGTRLTVL.

This clonotype has just a few counts. The V and J genes are TRBV14 and TRBJ1-1; D is unclear. V dropped 3 bases and J dropped 6 bases, with 8 bases sitting between them. CDR3 size: 12 residues. Germline V gene sequence: CDR1 SGHDN, CDR2 FVKESK. CDR3 DNA sequence: TGTGCCAGCAGCCACATTCCGGCTGAAGCTTTCTTT. This sequence encodes CASSHIPAEAFF.

This clonotype has only a few counts. The V gene is TRBV25-1, the J gene TRBJ2-1; 7 bases map to TRBD1. V dropped 1 base and J dropped 8; count of bases not matched to a gene: 14. Germline lookup yields CDR1 MGHDK and CDR2 SYGVNS. The CDR3 contains 17 residues. CDR3 loop: CASSEFEGGPQAHEQFF. The CDR3 nucleotides read TGTGCCAGCAGTGAATTCGAAGGGGGCCCTCAGGCCCATGAGCAGTTCTTC.

V is TRBV7-8 and J is TRBJ2-7; D remains ambiguous. In germline, CDR1 is SGHVS, CDR2 FQNEAQ. The CDR3 has 14 residues. With 5 bases removed from V and 3 bases from J, the gap between germline ends came to 14 bases. CDR3 region: CASSPLSVDYEQYF. CDR3 coding DNA: TGTGCCAGCAGCCCACTATCCGTCGACTACGAGCAGTACTTC.

Many counts were recorded for this clonotype. The chain couples TRBV13 to TRBJ2-5, with 8 bases lining up with TRBD2. Germline CDR1 PRHDT, CDR2 FYEKMQ (reference sequence). The CDR3 totals 14 residues. Trimming removed 5 bases from V and 1 base from J; junction bases left unmatched: 3. CDR3 region: CASSLRGAQETQYF. The CDR3 DNA reads TGTGCCAGCAGCCTGCGGGGGGCCCAAGAGACCCAGTACTTC.

This clonotype has a handful of counts. The gene calls are TRBV20-1 and TRBJ2-3; 7 bases are a match to TRBD2. This CDR3 has 16 residues. Germline V gene data show CDR1 as DFQATT and CDR2 as SNEGSKA (reference sequence). The ends lost 6 bases at V and 1 base at J; junction bases unmatched: 13. CDR3 sequence: CSANYRFTSGTDTQYF. For the CDR3, the DNA is TGCAGTGCCAACTACCGATTTACTAGCGGCACAGATACGCAGTATTTT.

This clonotype has ten or more counts. This rearrangement joins TRBV12-3 or TRBV12-4 to TRBJ2-1, with 13 positions matching TRBD2. The junction had 5 bases not matched to a gene; V was cut back by 6 bases and J by 3 bases. The CDR3 has 16 amino acids. CDR3 sequence (DNA): TGTGCCAGCAGCTCCAGGACTAGCGGGAGCTACAATGAGCAGTTCTTC. It yields the protein CASSSRTSGSYNEQFF.

V gene TRBV27 combines with J gene TRBJ1-6; D possibly corresponds to TRBD1 (5 bases). The CDR3 covers 13 residues. Germline CDR1 MNHEY, CDR2 SMNVEV (reference sequence). V lost 5 bases and J lost 10, with 12 bases in between. The CDR3 DNA sequence: TGTGCCAGCAGTCCTCCAGAGGGGTCACCCCTCCACTTT. It is translated as CASSPPEGSPLHF.

The chain employs TRBV20-1 and TRBJ1-4; D uncertain. From germline, CDR1 is DFQATT and CDR2 SNEGSKA (reference sequence). This CDR3 has 14 residues. The ends were cut back, 0 bases at V and 0 bases at J, with 5 bases in the middle. The CDR3 here is CSARDSATNEKLFF. The CDR3 region has the DNA TGCAGTGCTAGAGATTCAGCAACTAATGAAAAACTGTTTTTT.

This clonotype has just a few counts. The rearrangement uses TRBV7-2 and TRBJ2-5; TRBD2 might be the D (6 bases). V lost 5 bases and J lost 4, with 11 bases in between. The CDR3 is made up of 13 amino acids. The germline V gene has CDR1 SGHTA and CDR2 FQGNSA. For the CDR3, the DNA is TGTGCCAGCAGCATCGGGACTCGAGAGACCCAGTACTTC. Its translation: CASSIGTRETQYF.

The V and J genes are TRBV20-1 and TRBJ1-1, with D possibly being TRBD1 (5 bases). Germline CDR1 DFQATT, CDR2 SNEGSKA (reference sequence). The CDR3 is 11 amino acids. Trimming stripped 1 base from V and 13 bases from J, with 13 bases between. The CDR3 nucleotides read TGCAGTGCTAGAGCAGGGACGAGTGTTTTCTTT. This translates into CSARAGTSVFF.

The V call is TRBV10-3, the J call TRBJ2-6; a weak D match, TRBD1 (6 bases). In germline, CDR1 is ENHRY, CDR2 SYGVKD. V was pared by 7 bases and J by 0 bases, with 25 bases between. This CDR3 region has 20 residues. The CDR3 region is CAINGAGTPNLGSGANVLTF. In DNA form, the CDR3 reads TGTGCCATCAATGGAGCCGGGACACCGAATTTAGGCTCTGGGGCCAACGTCCTGACTTTC.

This clonotype showed up just once. The chain employs TRBV6-1 and TRBJ2-3, with unresolved D. The length of the CDR3 is 15 residues. Looked up from germline, CDR1 is MNHNS and CDR2 is SASEGT. V was pared by 2 bases and J by 8 bases, with 17 bases between. Here the CDR3 DNA reads TGTGCCAGCAGTGAACGTCATGAGGCCCCGGGTACGCAGTATTTT. Its protein product is CASSERHEAPGTQYF.